A single sample gave rise to the 20 T cell receptor beta chains below, sequenced in a study of cytomegalovirus exposure and HLA in healthy donors (dated by TCRdb to the late 2010s). Libraries were constructed by the immunoSEQ multiplex PCR assay. For the multiplex PCR, a mixture combining 60 forward primers for TCR Vbeta segments and 13 reverse primers for TCR Jbeta segments was used. TCRdb carries this immuneACCESS record with in-frame sequences only. Its versions omit some clonotypes, under half of them owing to an unresolved V gene in the studies checked, with the rest unexplained. The sample data list approximately 170,000 clones, and roughly three quarters of these were observed just once. The biggest ten clones account for 7% of the sample. Sample: PBMCs. These receptors all stem from a woman in her thirties or forties in good health and CMV-seropositive.

V and J are TRBV6-1 and TRBJ1-4; 9 positions match TRBD1. The ends lost 8 bases at V and 6 bases at J; junction bases unmatched: 7. Germline CDR1 reads MNHNS; CDR2 reads SASEGT. The CDR3 contains 14 residues. CDR3 bases: TGTGCCAGCGCCGGGACAGGGTGGGATGAAAAACTGTTTTTT. Translating it yields CASAGTGWDEKLFF.

This rearrangement joins TRBV30 to TRBJ2-7, with D possibly matching TRBD2 (5 bases). Germline V CDR1 and CDR2: GTSNPN, SVGIG (reference sequence). The CDR3 loop spans 13 amino acids. V lost 3 bases, J lost 3 bases, and 12 bases lay in between. In nucleotides, the CDR3 is TGTGCCTGGAGCCGAACCGGGATCTACGAGCAGTACTTC. It encodes CAWSRTGIYEQYF.

This clone was observed a few times. V gene TRBV15 combines with J gene TRBJ1-2, with 8 bases that match TRBD1. Germline CDR1 and CDR2: LNHNV and YYDKDF (reference sequence). The CDR3 spans 16 residues. V trimming: 2 bases; J trimming: 4 bases; junction bases outside the gene matches: 9. The CDR3 region has the DNA TGTGCCACCAGCAGAAGAGACAGGGGATTCCTCTATGGCTACACCTTC. This encodes CATSRRDRGFLYGYTF.

The chain has TRBV9 and TRBJ2-5, with 9 bases lining up with TRBD2. The V and J ends lost 0 bases and 11 bases, in that order; junction bases with no gene match: 8. Germline lookup yields CDR1 SGDLS and CDR2 YYNGEE. CDR3 length equals 14 residues. The CDR3 protein is CASSVGLAGREQYF. The CDR3 DNA reads as TGTGCCAGCAGCGTAGGCCTAGCGGGGCGAGAGCAGTACTTC. Full variable domain (outside the CDR3, taken from reference TRBV9 and TRBJ2-5): DSGVTQTPKHLITATGQRVTLRCSPRSGDLSVYWYQQSLDQGLQFLIQYYNGEERAKGNILERFSAQQFPDLHSELNLSSLELGDSALYFCASSVGLAGREQYFGPGTRLLVL.

The chain is built from TRBV28 and TRBJ1-2, with D unresolved. The CDR3 is made up of 14 amino acids. Germline V CDR1 and CDR2: MDHEN, SYDVKM. Between the trimmed V and J ends, which lost 5 bases and 8 bases, there was a span of 18 bases. CDR3 region: CASSPAGTPRGYTF. The CDR3 DNA sequence: TGTGCCAGCAGTCCTGCGGGCACCCCCAGGGGCTACACCTTC.

This rearrangement joins TRBV18 to TRBJ1-2; D is perhaps TRBD1 (6 bases). Trimming removed 6 bases at V and 8 bases at J, with 16 bases between. Germline lookup yields CDR1 KGHSH and CDR2 LQKENI. The CDR3 has 13 residues. CDR3 DNA: TGTGCCAGCTCCCAAAACAGGGACGGAGGCTACACCTTC. Protein product: CASSQNRDGGYTF.

The chain uses TRBV5-4 and TRBJ2-1; 16 nucleotides agree with TRBD2. CDR1 is SGHNT and CDR2 is YYREEE in the germline V gene (reference sequence). The CDR3 extends over 17 amino acids. V shed 4 bases and J 7 bases; nucleotides not matched to a gene: 8. CDR3 in amino acids: CASSSGTSGGARNEQFF. The CDR3 nucleotides are TGTGCCAGCAGCAGTGGGACTAGCGGGGGGGCTCGAAATGAGCAGTTCTTC.

The chain uses TRBV5-4 and TRBJ1-3; D is unclear. The CDR3 totals 14 residues. V lost 3 bases and J 9 bases, leaving 16 bases between the germline ends. From germline, CDR1 is SGHNT and CDR2 YYREEE (reference sequence). CDR3 protein: CASSSERVLGTIYF. CDR3 nucleotide sequence: TGTGCCAGCAGCTCCGAACGGGTGCTCGGCACCATATATTTT. The full variable domain, with the rest looked up from reference TRBV5-4 and TRBJ1-3, is ETGVTQSPTHLIKTRGQQVTLRCSSQSGHNTVSWYQQALGQGPQFIFQYYREEENGRGNFPPRFSGLQFPNYSSELNVNALELDDSALYLCASSSERVLGTIYFGEGSWLTVV.

This clone was observed a handful of times. The V call is TRBV4-2, the J call TRBJ1-2; a weak D match, TRBD1 (5 bases). Germline loops: CDR1 LGHNA, CDR2 YNFKEQ. Trimming stripped 1 base from V and 4 bases from J, with 10 bases between. CDR3 length equals 14 residues. CDR3 bases: TGTGCCAGCAGCCAAGGGCGGCAGGGCTATGGCTACACCTTC. As protein: CASSQGRQGYGYTF.

CDR3 in amino acids: CASSLGLAGSSYNEQFF. The CDR3, as DNA: TGTGCCAGCAGCTTGGGACTAGCGGGATCCTCCTACAATGAGCAGTTCTTC. The chain recombines TRBV11-3 with TRBJ2-1, with 13 bases fitting TRBD2. This CDR3 has 17 residues. The V segment lost 3 bases and the J segment 0 bases; nucleotides outside the gene matches: 2. Germline values: CDR1 SGHNT, CDR2 YENEEA.

The rearrangement links TRBV28 to TRBJ1-6; D ambiguous. CDR1 and CDR2 (germline): MDHEN, SYDVKM. V shed 5 bases and J shed 2 bases, with 7 bases lying between them. The CDR3 totals 14 residues. CDR3 amino acids: CASSQITYNSPLHF. Written as DNA, the CDR3 is TGTGCCAGCAGTCAGATTACCTATAATTCACCCCTCCACTTT.

The chain links TRBV2 to TRBJ1-5; perhaps TRBD1 as D (5 bases). This CDR3 spans 15 amino acids. Per germline, CDR1 SNHLY and CDR2 FYNNEI. V was clipped by 7 bases and J by 4 bases, with 17 bases between them. CDR3: CASNSEARGNQPQHF. In DNA form, the CDR3 reads TGTGCCAGCAACTCGGAGGCGCGGGGGAATCAGCCCCAGCATTTT.

The CDR3 DNA follows: TGTGCCAGCAGCCCACTTAGCGGGGGGCCGACAAATACGCAGTATTTT. The encoded protein is CASSPLSGGPTNTQYF. The chain uses TRBV5-4 and TRBJ2-3; 10 bases are a match to TRBD2. CDR3 length: 16 amino acids. Germline-derived CDR1 and CDR2 are SGHNT and YYREEE (reference sequence). V gave up 4 bases and J gave up 7 bases; unmatched junction bases: 12.

The rearrangement joins TRBV5-1 to TRBJ1-1, with no clear D. Germline CDR1 and CDR2: SGHRS and YFSETQ. This CDR3 is built from 14 residues. The V gene lost 3 bases and the J gene lost 1 base, with 10 bases spanning the gap. The CDR3 sequence: CASSYEVRNTEAFF. In nucleotides, the CDR3 is TGCGCCAGCAGCTATGAGGTCCGGAACACTGAAGCTTTCTTT.

The chain links TRBV6-5 to TRBJ1-2; possible D gene TRBD1, 6 bases. Trimming took off 2 bases at V and 6 bases at J, with 16 bases between the two ends. This CDR3 is 15 amino acids long. The germline gives CDR1 MNHEY, CDR2 SVGAGI. The CDR3 region has the DNA TGTGCCAGCAGTTACCAGGGGATCTCCGGGGATGGCTACACCTTC. It encodes CASSYQGISGDGYTF.

The genes are TRBV6-6 and TRBJ2-1; 9 nucleotides align to TRBD1. The CDR3 has 15 residues. V was clipped by 6 bases and J by 4 bases; unmatched bases: 7. Germline V gene sequence: CDR1 MNHNY, CDR2 SVGAGI (reference sequence). CDR3 region: CASRTGGWDYNEQFF. Here the CDR3 DNA reads TGTGCCAGCAGAACAGGGGGCTGGGATTACAATGAGCAGTTCTTC.

This rearrangement joins TRBV10-1 to TRBJ2-7, with TRBD2 matching 11 bases. Per the germline V gene, CDR1 is WNHNN and CDR2 is SYGVQD (reference sequence). The CDR3 runs to 14 residues. The trim removed 5 bases at V and 2 bases at J, leaving 2 bases unmatched. The CDR3 DNA reads TGCGCCAGCAGTCCTAGCGGGGGGACCTACGAGCAGTACTTC. Encoded protein: CASSPSGGTYEQYF.

J is TRBJ1-2 and V is TRBV5-1; TRBD1 agrees at 8 bases. J lost 4 bases, V lost 4 bases, and 9 bases had no gene match. The CDR3 contains 15 residues. Germline loops: CDR1 SGHRS, CDR2 YFSETQ. Written as DNA, the CDR3 is TGCGCCAGCAGCCCTGGGACAGGAAAGATCTATGGCTACACCTTC. Protein product: CASSPGTGKIYGYTF.

The J gene is TRBJ1-3, the V gene TRBV18; no firm D call. This CDR3 contains 16 residues. The ends were cut back, 3 bases at V and 2 bases at J, with 14 bases in the middle. Germline CDR1 reads KGHSH; CDR2 reads LQKENI. CDR3 DNA sequence: TGTGCCAGCTCACCCGCCCGAGGAGTAGCTGGAAACACCATATATTTT. Its protein product is CASSPARGVAGNTIYF.

This chain joins TRBV6-5 and TRBJ2-3; D may be TRBD1 (6 bases). V was pared by 5 bases and J by 4 bases, with 10 bases between. CDR1 MNHEY and CDR2 SVGAGI come from the germline V gene. There are 13 residues in the CDR3. The CDR3 region has the DNA TGTGCCAGCAGTGTGGGGGCCTCAGATACGCAGTATTTT. It yields the protein CASSVGASDTQYF.